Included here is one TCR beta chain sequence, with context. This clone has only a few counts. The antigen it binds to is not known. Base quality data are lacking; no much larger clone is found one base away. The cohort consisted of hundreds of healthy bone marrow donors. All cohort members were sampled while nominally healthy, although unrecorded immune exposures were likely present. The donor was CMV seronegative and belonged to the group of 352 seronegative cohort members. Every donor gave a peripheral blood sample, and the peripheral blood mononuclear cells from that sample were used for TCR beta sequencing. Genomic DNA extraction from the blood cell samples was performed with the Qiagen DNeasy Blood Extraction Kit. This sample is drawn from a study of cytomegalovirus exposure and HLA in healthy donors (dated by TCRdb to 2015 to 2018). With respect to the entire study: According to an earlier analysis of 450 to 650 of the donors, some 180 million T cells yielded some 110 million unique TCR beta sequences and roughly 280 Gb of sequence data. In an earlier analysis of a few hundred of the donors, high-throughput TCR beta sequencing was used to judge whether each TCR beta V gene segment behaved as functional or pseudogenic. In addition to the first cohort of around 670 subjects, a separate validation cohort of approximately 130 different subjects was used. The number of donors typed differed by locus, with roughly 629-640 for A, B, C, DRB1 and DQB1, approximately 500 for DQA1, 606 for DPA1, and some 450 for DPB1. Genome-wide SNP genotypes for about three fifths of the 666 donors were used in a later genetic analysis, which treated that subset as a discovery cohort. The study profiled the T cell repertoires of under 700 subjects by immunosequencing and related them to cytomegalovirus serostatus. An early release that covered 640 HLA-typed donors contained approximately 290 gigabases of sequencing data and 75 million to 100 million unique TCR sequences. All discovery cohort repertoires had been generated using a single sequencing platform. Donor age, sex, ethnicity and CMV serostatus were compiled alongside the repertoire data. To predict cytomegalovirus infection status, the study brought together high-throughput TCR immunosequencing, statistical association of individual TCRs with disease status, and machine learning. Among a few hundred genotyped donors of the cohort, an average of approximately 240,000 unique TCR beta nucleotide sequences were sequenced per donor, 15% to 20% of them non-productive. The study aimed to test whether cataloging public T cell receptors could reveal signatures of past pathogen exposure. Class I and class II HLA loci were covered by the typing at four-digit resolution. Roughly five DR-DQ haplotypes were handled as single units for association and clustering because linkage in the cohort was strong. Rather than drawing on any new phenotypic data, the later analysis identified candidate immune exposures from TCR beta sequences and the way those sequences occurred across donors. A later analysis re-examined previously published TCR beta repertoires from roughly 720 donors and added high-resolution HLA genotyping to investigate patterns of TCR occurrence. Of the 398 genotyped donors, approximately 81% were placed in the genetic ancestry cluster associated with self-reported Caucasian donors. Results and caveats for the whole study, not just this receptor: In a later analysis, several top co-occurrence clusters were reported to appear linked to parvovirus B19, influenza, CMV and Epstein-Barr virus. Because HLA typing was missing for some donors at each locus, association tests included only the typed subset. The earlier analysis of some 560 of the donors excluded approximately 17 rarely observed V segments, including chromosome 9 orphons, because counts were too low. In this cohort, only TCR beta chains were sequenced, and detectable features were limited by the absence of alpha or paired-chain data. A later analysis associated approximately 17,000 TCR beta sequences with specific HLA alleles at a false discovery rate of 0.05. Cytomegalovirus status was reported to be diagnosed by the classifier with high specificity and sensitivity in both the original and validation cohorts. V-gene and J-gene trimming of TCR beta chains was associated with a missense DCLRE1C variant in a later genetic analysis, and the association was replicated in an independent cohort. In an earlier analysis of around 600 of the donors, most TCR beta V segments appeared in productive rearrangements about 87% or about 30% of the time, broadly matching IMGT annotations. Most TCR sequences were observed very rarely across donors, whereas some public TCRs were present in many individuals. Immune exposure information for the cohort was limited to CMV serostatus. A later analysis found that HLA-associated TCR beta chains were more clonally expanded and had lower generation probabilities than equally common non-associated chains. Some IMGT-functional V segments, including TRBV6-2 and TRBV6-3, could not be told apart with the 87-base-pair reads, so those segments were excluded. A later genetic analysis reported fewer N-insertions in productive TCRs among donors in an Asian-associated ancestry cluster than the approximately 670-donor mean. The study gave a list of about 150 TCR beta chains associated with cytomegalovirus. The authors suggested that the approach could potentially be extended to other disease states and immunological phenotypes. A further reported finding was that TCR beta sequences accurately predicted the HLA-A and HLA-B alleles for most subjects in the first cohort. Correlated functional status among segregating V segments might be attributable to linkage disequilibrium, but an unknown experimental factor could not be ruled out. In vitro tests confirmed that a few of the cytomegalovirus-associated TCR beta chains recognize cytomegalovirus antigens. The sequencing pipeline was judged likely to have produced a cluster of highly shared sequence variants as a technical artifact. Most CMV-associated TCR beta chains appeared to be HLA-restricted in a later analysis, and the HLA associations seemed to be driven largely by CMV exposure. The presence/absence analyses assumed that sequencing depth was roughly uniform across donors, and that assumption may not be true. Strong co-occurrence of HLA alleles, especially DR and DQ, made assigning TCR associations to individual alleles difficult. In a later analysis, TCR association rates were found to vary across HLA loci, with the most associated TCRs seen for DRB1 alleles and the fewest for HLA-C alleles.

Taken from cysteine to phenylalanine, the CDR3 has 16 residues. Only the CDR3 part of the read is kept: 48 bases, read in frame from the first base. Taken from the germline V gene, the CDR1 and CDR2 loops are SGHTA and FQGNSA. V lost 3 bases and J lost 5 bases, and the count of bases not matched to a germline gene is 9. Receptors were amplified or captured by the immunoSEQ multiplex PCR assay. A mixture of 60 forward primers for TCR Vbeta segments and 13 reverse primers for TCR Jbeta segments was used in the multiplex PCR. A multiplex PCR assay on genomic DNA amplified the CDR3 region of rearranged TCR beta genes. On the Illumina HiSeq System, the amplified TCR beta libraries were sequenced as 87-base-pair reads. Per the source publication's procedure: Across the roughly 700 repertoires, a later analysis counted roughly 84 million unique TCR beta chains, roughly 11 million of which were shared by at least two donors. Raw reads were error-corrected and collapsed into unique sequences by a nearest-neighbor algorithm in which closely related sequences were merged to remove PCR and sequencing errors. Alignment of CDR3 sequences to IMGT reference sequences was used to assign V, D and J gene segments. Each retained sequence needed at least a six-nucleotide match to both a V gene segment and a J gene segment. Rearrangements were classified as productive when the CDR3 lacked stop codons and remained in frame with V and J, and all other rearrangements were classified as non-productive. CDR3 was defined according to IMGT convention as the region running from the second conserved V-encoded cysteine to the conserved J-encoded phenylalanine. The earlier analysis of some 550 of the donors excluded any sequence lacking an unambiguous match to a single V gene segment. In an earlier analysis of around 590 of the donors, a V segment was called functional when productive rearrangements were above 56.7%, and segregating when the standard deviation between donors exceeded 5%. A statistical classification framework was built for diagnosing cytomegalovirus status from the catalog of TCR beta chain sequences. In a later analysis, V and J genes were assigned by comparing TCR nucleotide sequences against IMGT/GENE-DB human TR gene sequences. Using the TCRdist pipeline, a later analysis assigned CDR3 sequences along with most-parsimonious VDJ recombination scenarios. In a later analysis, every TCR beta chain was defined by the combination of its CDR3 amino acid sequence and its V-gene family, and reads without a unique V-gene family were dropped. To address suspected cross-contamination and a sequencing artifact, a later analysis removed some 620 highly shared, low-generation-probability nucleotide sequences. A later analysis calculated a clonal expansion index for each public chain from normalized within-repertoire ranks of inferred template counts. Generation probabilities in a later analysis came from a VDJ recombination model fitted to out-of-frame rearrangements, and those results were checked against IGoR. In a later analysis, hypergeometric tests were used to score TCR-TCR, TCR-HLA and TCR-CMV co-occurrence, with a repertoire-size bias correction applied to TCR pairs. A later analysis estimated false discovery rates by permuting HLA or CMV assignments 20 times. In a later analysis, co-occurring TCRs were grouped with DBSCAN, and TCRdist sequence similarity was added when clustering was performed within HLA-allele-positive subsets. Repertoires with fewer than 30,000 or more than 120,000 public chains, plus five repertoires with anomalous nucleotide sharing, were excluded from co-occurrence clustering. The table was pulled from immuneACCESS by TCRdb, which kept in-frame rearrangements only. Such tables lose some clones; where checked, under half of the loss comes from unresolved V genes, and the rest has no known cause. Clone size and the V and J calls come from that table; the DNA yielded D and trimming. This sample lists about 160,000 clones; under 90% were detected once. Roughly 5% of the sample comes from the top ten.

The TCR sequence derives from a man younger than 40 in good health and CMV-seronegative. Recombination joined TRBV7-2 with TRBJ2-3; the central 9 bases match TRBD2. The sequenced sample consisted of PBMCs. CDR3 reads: CASSLSGGRLGDTQYF. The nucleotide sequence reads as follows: TGTGCCAGCAGCTTGAGCGGGGGGAGATTGGGAGATACGCAGTATTTT. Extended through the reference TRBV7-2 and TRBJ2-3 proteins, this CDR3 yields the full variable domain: GAGVSQSPSNKVTEKGKDVELRCDPISGHTALYWYRQSLGQGLEFLIYFQGNSAPDKSGLPSDRFSAERTGGSVSTLTIQRTQQEDSAVYLCASSLSGGRLGDTQYFGPGTRLTVL.